This T cell receptor beta chain comes out of a study of blood T cell repertoires in COVID-19. As for the study in general: Researchers got acute and convalescent COVID-19 samples from the United States, Italy and Spain. Sources were T cells, B-cell-depleted T cells, or PBMCs; the material itself was cDNA or gDNA.

V lost 6 bases, J lost 10 bases, and 9 bases stayed unmatched. The CDR3 extends over 15 amino acids. The germline CDR1 and CDR2 sequences are MNHNY and SVGAGI (reference sequence). Using immunoSEQ multiplex PCR, the repertoire was profiled, and TCRdb retains in-frame clones only, with some absent. This sample has about 150,000 clones, with around four fifths found just once. The cohort comprised adults aged about 18 to 89 years residing in 20 to 30 US areas. Each recovered donor of Cohort 3 presented with two negative PCRs, clearance, or symptom resolution. J is TRBJ1-6 and V is TRBV6-6; 10 bases fit TRBD1. The clonotype comes from a man over 45 who had recovered from COVID-19. Sequencing was performed on PBMCs or T cells enriched from blood (not recorded which). The CDR3 region has the DNA TGTGCCAGCAGCCGGGACAGGGGCCGCGGGTCACCCCTCCACTTT. Its protein is CASSRDRGRGSPLHF.